This is a list of T cell receptor beta chains from one sample in a study of CD8+CD57+ T cells in acquired aplastic anemia. TCRdb passed the reads through MiXCR, listing each CDR3 protein once. Here the sample spans around 500,000 distinct CDR3 sequences, around 30% being singletons. Sequenced input: sorted CD4+, CD8+, or CD8+CD57+ T cells (not recorded which) from PBMCs. All receptors come from a human donor with aplastic anemia. Both conserved end residues are part of each CDR3. The D gene is left open where the match is weak. Some rows have no size entry. The others give once, few or many, or a class for an expanded clone.

TRBD2	TRBV15	TRBJ2-2	many	TGTGCCACCAGCCTATCCGCAGCGGGAGGGCCTCTAGCCGGGGAGCTGTTTTTT	CATSLSAAGGPLAGELFF
TRBD1	TRBV24-1	TRBJ1-2	.	TGTGCCACCAGTGATTCCGGGACAGGGCCTAACTATGGCTACACCTTC	CATSDSGTGPNYGYTF
.	TRBV24-1	TRBJ1-3	many	TGTGCCACCAGTGAGACCACAGGTACTGGAAACACCATATATTTT	CATSETTGTGNTIYF
.	TRBV6-1	TRBJ1-2	few	TGTGCCAGCAGTGAAGGAGCCTATGGCTACACCTTC	CASSEGAYGYTF
.	TRBV7-2	TRBJ1-5	.	TGTGCCAGCAGCTTACTGGGCATAAATCAGCCCCAGCATTTT	CASSLLGINQPQHF
.	TRBV5-5	TRBJ1-1	.	TGTGCCAGCAGCTTGTTCCAAGGTGGCTCTGAAGCTTTCTTT	CASSLFQGGSEAFF
.	TRBV10-3	TRBJ1-2	.	TGTGCCATCAGTGTCGGTCCGGAGGGTGGCTACACCTTC	CAISVGPEGGYTF
.	TRBV2	TRBJ2-1	few	TGTGCCAGCAGGATGGACCAGCAGGGGTTTATCAATGAGCAGTTCTTC	CASRMDQQGFINEQFF
.	TRBV7-3	TRBJ1-2	.	TGTGCCAGCAGCCAAACGGCTGCGCGGGGCTACACCTTC	CASSQTAARGYTF
.	TRBV20-1	TRBJ2-7	.	TGCAGTGCTGGGGGGCTAGAGGAGATCGAGCAGTACTTC	CSAGGLEEIEQYF
.	TRBV11-2	TRBJ1-6	.	TGTGCCTGCAGCCTGGGGAGAGACCTAAGCAATAATTCACCCCTCCACTTT	CACSLGRDLSNNSPLHF
TRBD2	TRBV11-2	TRBJ2-1	few	TGTGCCAGCAGCTTAGTTAGCGGGGGGGCCTCGGTACTCCAGCAGTTCTTC	CASSLVSGGASVLQQFF
.	TRBV25-1	TRBJ2-3	.	TGTGCCAGCAGTGTAGGGAAGGGTGAGGATACGCAGTATTTT	CASSVGKGEDTQYF
.	TRBV18	TRBJ2-5	.	TGTGCCAGCTCACTCTCTAGGTTCCAAGAGACCCAGTACTTC	CASSLSRFQETQYF
.	TRBV7-2	TRBJ1-2	many	TGTGCCAGCAGCCCGGACGAGGACTATGGCTACACCTTC	CASSPDEDYGYTF
.	TRBV2	TRBJ1-6	once	TGTGCCAGCAGAGATCATTGGGGCTCGGGTTCACCCCTCCACTTT	CASRDHWGSGSPLHF
.	TRBV10-3	TRBJ1-5	many	TGTGCCATCAGTGAGGGACATCCAAGCAATCAGCCCCAGCATTTT	CAISEGHPSNQPQHF
.	TRBV7-3	TRBJ1-6	many	TGTGCCAGCAGCTTAAGTCCCAATTCACCCCTCCACTTT	CASSLSPNSPLHF
TRBD2	TRBV7-9	TRBJ2-3	.	TGTGCCAGCAGCTTACTAGCGGGGGGTTACACAGATACGCAGTATTTT	CASSLLAGGYTDTQYF
.	TRBV2	TRBJ2-5	once	TGTGCCAGCAGTTTCACCCATCAGGCAGAACGAGAGACCCAGTACTTC	CASSFTHQAERETQYF
.	TRBV11-1	TRBJ2-7	many	TGTGCCAGCAGCCAATTTAGAGGGCTACCGAGCTCCTACGAGCAGTACTTC	CASSQFRGLPSSYEQYF
TRBD1	TRBV2	TRBJ2-7	many	TGTGCCAGCAGTAAGGACAGGGTGGGCTCCTACGAGCAGTACTTC	CASSKDRVGSYEQYF
.	TRBV7-6	TRBJ1-4	.	TGTGCCAGCAGCTTAGGCCATGCGGGTGAAAAACTGTTTTTT	CASSLGHAGEKLFF
.	TRBV6-5	TRBJ1-1	many	TGTGCCAGCAGTTACGGGGGGAAAGGAGCTTTCTTT	CASSYGGKGAFF
.	TRBV5-6	TRBJ1-6	.	TGTGCCAGCAGCCTCCTTTGGCATGGCAGGACGAATTCACCCCTCCACTTT	CASSLLWHGRTNSPLHF
TRBD1	TRBV12-3/TRBV12-4	TRBJ2-2	.	TGTGCCAGCAACTGGGACAGGACGAACACCGGGGAGCTGTTTTTT	CASNWDRTNTGELFF
.	TRBV20-1	TRBJ1-5	many	TGCAGTGCTAGAGATATCCACCTGACCCAGCATTTT	CSARDIHLTQHF
TRBD1	TRBV12-3/TRBV12-4	TRBJ1-6	many	TGTGCCAGCAGTTCCATGGGACAGGGTTATAATTCACCCCTCCACTTT	CASSSMGQGYNSPLHF
.	TRBV10-3	TRBJ1-6	many	TGTGCCATCAGTCCGACATCTTCACCCCTCCACTTT	CAISPTSSPLHF
.	TRBV10-3	TRBJ1-5	.	TGTGCCAGCAGTTTAAGACGGAGAGATAGCAATCAGCCCCAGCATTTT	CASSLRRRDSNQPQHF
.	TRBV20-1	TRBJ2-3	few	TGCAGTGCTAGGTTTCATGTGGGAGTCACAGATACGCAGTATTTT	CSARFHVGVTDTQYF
.	TRBV20-1	TRBJ1-4	few	TGCAGTGCTAGAGGCCTACAGGGAAAACTGTTTTTT	CSARGLQGKLFF
TRBD1	TRBV25-1	TRBJ2-1	few	TGTGCCAGCACCTTGGACAGGGTAAATGAGCAGTTCTTC	CASTLDRVNEQFF
TRBD2	TRBV9	TRBJ2-5	.	TGTGCCAGCAGCGTATGGTCCAGCGGGAGTTTCAAAGAGACCCAGTACTTC	CASSVWSSGSFKETQYF
TRBD2	TRBV20-1	TRBJ2-7	few	TGCAGTGCTAGAGATGCAAGGGGAGGGCACTACGAGCAGTACTTC	CSARDARGGHYEQYF
.	TRBV4-1	TRBJ2-7	few	TGCGCCAGCAGCCAAGATGGGAGGGGGGGCGACGGCGAGCAGTACTTC	CASSQDGRGGDGEQYF
.	TRBV5-1	TRBJ1-2	.	TGCGCCAGCGGCGGAGGGGATTTTGGGTATGGCTACACCTTC	CASGGGDFGYGYTF
.	TRBV19	TRBJ1-5	many	TGTGCCAGTAGTATTGTGGGCAGCCCCCAGCCCCAGCATTTT	CASSIVGSPQPQHF
TRBD2	TRBV14	TRBJ2-5	.	TGTGCCAGCAGCCAAGTGCTAGCGGGGGGAGCAGAGACCCAGTACTTC	CASSQVLAGGAETQYF
.	TRBV2	TRBJ1-4	.	TGTGCCAGCAGTGAAGGCAGGGATGAAAAACTGTTTTTT	CASSEGRDEKLFF
.	TRBV19	TRBJ2-7	.	TGTGCCAGTAGTAAGACCGGGGGCATCATAAGACAGACGGGTTCCTACGAGCAGTACTTC	CASSKTGGIIRQTGSYEQYF
.	TRBV7-2	TRBJ2-2	.	TGTGCCAGCAGCAAAACCACTGGGAACACCGGGGAGCTGTTTTTT	CASSKTTGNTGELFF
.	TRBV27	TRBJ2-7	.	TGTGCCAGCAGTTTATATACTAACTCCTACGAGCAGTACTTC	CASSLYTNSYEQYF
TRBD1	TRBV2	TRBJ1-2	many	TGTGCCACGGCCTCGACGGGACAGGGGAACTATGGCTACACCTTC	CATASTGQGNYGYTF
.	TRBV7-9	TRBJ1-1	many	TGTGCCAGCAGCTTCGGGATGACGAACACTGAAGCTTTCTTT	CASSFGMTNTEAFF
.	TRBV10-1	TRBJ2-7	many	TGCGCCAGCAGTGGTGGTCCCGAGCAGTACTTC	CASSGGPEQYF
.	TRBV20-1	TRBJ2-3	many	TGCAGTGCTTTGGAAGGGTTTGGGGATACGCAGTATTTT	CSALEGFGDTQYF
.	TRBV7-2	TRBJ2-5	.	TGTGCCAGCAACCCCCGGAGGGCTTACCAAGAGACCCAGTACTTC	CASNPRRAYQETQYF
TRBD2	TRBV19	TRBJ2-7	many	TGTGCCAGTAGTATTAAACTAGCGGGGGCCTACGAGCAGTACTTC	CASSIKLAGAYEQYF
.	TRBV10-3	TRBJ1-3	many	TGTGCCATCAGTGAACCCGACAGGTTTGGAAACACCATATATTTT	CAISEPDRFGNTIYF
TRBD1	TRBV2	TRBJ1-5	many	TGTGCCAGCACCCGGACAGGGGGCGATCAGCCCCAGCATTTT	CASTRTGGDQPQHF